Listed here is a single TCR beta chain. V gave up 5 bases and J gave up 6 bases; unmatched junction bases: 8. This CDR3 contains 15 residues. Germline loops: CDR1 SNHLY, CDR2 FYNNEI. A J-beta primer mix and a sample-barcoded 5' primer were used in a second PCR of about 7 to 12 cycles. MiXCR, run by TCRdb on the 5' RACE reads, gives a single entry per CDR3 protein. The sample records about 1.5 million distinct CDR3 sequences, 42% being singletons. The data derive from a study of blood T cells in healthy people across ages. The receptor was isolated from a woman aged 18-29 years in good health. Sequenced material: blood. V and J are TRBV2 and TRBJ2-3, with TRBD2 matching over 10 bases. CDR3 sequence (DNA): TGTGCCAGCAGTTGGAGCGGGGGGGGCCCGGATACGCAGTATTTT. Translating gives CASSWSGGGPDTQYF.